This is a list of T cell receptor beta chains from one sample in a study of blood T cell repertoires in COVID-19. Produced via immunoSEQ multiplex PCR; TCRdb's table is partial and in-frame only. The sample includes about 480,000 clones, about 87% of them seen just once. The sample comprised peripheral blood. Receptor source: a woman aged 45-59 years with COVID-19, enrolled during active disease. CDR3s include the opening cysteine and the closing phenylalanine or tryptophan. A D gene is named only where the DNA matches it firmly. Clone sizes are given selectively: once, few, many, or a class where the clone is expanded.

D gene | J gene | V gene | clone size | CDR3 DNA | CDR3 protein
- | TRBJ1-2 | TRBV6-6 | - | TGTGCCAGCAGTTACTCGGACATATTCTATGGCTACACCTTC | CASSYSDIFYGYTF
TRBD1 | TRBJ1-1 | TRBV29-1 | - | TGCAGCGTTGCAGCCGGGACAGGATCTGATGAAGCTTTCTTT | CSVAAGTGSDEAFF
- | TRBJ1-5 | TRBV24-1 | - | TGTGCCACCAGACAGGGGCCCCAGCATTTT | CATRQGPQHF
TRBD1 | TRBJ1-1 | TRBV7-9 | - | TGTGCCAGCAGCCTACAGGGGGCCACTGAAGCTTTCTTT | CASSLQGATEAFF
TRBD1 | TRBJ1-5 | TRBV11-2 | - | TGTGCCAGCAGCCGCGGGACAGGGAATCAGCCCCAGCATTTT | CASSRGTGNQPQHF
- | TRBJ2-1 | TRBV5-1 | - | TGCGCCAGCAGCTTAATAGACACCCAGGATGAGCAGTTCTTC | CASSLIDTQDEQFF
TRBD2 | TRBJ2-7 | TRBV19 | - | TGTGCCAGCCTGGGACTAGCGGGCGAGGAGCAGTACTTC | CASLGLAGEEQYF
- | TRBJ2-3 | TRBV5-4 | once | TGTGCCAGCAGTTTAGACACAGATACGCAGTATTTT | CASSLDTDTQYF
- | TRBJ1-2 | TRBV18 | - | TGTGCCAGCTCACCTGCCAGGGAGGGCTATGGCTACACCTTC | CASSPAREGYGYTF
- | TRBJ2-7 | TRBV11-2 | - | TGTGCCAGCAGCTCGACAGCTTTCGAGCAGTACTTC | CASSSTAFEQYF
- | TRBJ1-2 | TRBV12-3/TRBV12-4 | - | TGTGCCAGCACCCCAACGGGGGGGCAGGGCTACACCTTC | CASTPTGGQGYTF
TRBD1 | TRBJ2-7 | TRBV15 | - | TGTGCCACCAGCGGCCTGGGACAGGGAATTTACGAGCAGTACTTC | CATSGLGQGIYEQYF
- | TRBJ2-5 | TRBV2 | - | TGTGCCAGCATGAGGGTGATGGAGACCCAGTACTTC | CASMRVMETQYF
- | TRBJ1-3 | TRBV5-5 | - | TGTGCCAGCAGCTATCGGGGAAGCCGAAACACCATATATTTT | CASSYRGSRNTIYF
- | TRBJ1-2 | TRBV19 | once | TGTGCCAGTAGTTTTACTATATCCCCCCTCAATGGCTACACCTTC | CASSFTISPLNGYTF